This T cell receptor beta chain comes out of a study of blood T cell repertoires in COVID-19. Across the whole study: The United States, Italy and Spain provided the acute and convalescent COVID-19 samples. Nucleic acid was either cDNA or gDNA, and it came from T cells, B-cell-depleted T cells, or PBMCs.

The assay was immunoSEQ multiplex PCR, and TCRdb's table has in-frame clones only and misses some. The sample consists of fewer than 95,000 clones, about nine tenths of them appearing once. This CDR3 is 15 amino acids long. The V end lost 0 bases, the J end lost 1 base, and 6 bases lay between the germline ends. Germline CDR1 and CDR2: MNHNY and SVGAGI (reference sequence). This TCR was sampled from a woman of 80 years or more with acute or convalescent COVID-19. Sequencing input: peripheral blood. V is TRBV6-6 and J is TRBJ2-2; D gene ambiguous. The CDR3 bases are TGTGCCAGCAGTTACTCGAGAAGGAACACCGGGGAGCTGTTTTTT. Protein: CASSYSRRNTGELFF.